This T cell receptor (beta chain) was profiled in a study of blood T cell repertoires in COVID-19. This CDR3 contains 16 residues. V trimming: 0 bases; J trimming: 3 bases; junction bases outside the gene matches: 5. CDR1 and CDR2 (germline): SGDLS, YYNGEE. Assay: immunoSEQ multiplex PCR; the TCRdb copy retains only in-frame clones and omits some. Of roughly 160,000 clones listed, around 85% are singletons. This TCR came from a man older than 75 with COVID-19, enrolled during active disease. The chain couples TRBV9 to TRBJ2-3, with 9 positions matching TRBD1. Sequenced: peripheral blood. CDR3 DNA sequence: TGTGCCAGCAGCGTAGCTCCTGGGACAGGGACAGATACGCAGTATTTT. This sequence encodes CASSVAPGTGTDTQYF.